A single sample gave rise to the 24 T cell receptor beta chains below, sequenced in a study of blood T cells in healthy people across ages (dated by TCRdb to about 2015). Receptors were amplified or captured by 5' RACE. Reads for this sample came from an Illumina HiSeq 2500. A second PCR of roughly 7 to 12 cycles was performed with a sample-barcoded 5' primer and a J-beta primer mix. TCRdb itself trimmed the public reads at Q25 with fastp, ran MiXCR and retained productive beta chains. Entries that share a CDR3 protein sequence are merged under the most common genes and DNA. The table for this sample lists about 290,000 distinct CDR3 sequences; roughly 27% of them were counted only once. The ten largest clones take up approximately 28% of the sample. Material: blood. The source of these receptors is a woman in her seventies in good health.

The V and J genes are TRBV18 and TRBJ2-7; TRBD2 is a possible D gene (5 bases). Trimming left V 0 bases short and J 6 bases short, with 9 bases between. Germline lookup yields CDR1 KGHSH and CDR2 LQKENI. The CDR3 runs to 13 residues. The CDR3 region has the DNA TGTGCCAGCTCACCACCGACTACGCTCGAGCAGTACTTC. Translated, it gives CASSPPTTLEQYF.

In this sample, this clonotype turned up a few times. The rearrangement joins TRBV28 to TRBJ1-1; weak D call: TRBD1 (5 bases). The CDR3 length is 15 residues. V was trimmed by 4 bases and J by 3 bases, leaving 15 bases between them. Germline assignment: CDR1 MDHEN and CDR2 SYDVKM. Here the CDR3 DNA reads TGTGCCAGCAGTTCCCCAGGGTTTGGGCACACTGAAGCTTTCTTT. As protein: CASSSPGFGHTEAFF.

The CDR3 reads CASSPPRLTTYEQYF. The CDR3 DNA reads TGTGCCAGCAGTCCCCCTCGCCTTACGACCTACGAGCAGTACTTC. The chain employs TRBV28 and TRBJ2-5, with D unclear. The J call may be incorrect, as the DNA end agrees better with TRBJ2-7. CDR1 is MDHEN, CDR2 SYDVKM, per germline. The CDR3 length is 15 residues.

This clonotype was picked up many times. This chain links TRBV12-3 or TRBV12-4 with TRBJ2-2; no clear D. The CDR3 spans 13 residues. V lost 7 bases, J lost 6 bases, and 12 bases lay in between. The CDR3 reads CASTFNTPGELFF. CDR3 in DNA: TGTGCCAGCACCTTCAACACCCCCGGGGAGCTGTTTTTT.

This clonotype was counted only a few times. The chain joins TRBV29-1 to TRBJ2-5; 10 bases are a match to TRBD2. V lost 7 bases and J lost 6; bases outside the gene matches: 11. CDR3 length equals 14 residues. Germline CDR1 is SQVTM and CDR2 is ANQGSEA. CDR3 protein: CSAGGASGRKTQYF. The CDR3 bases are TGCAGCGCCGGTGGGGCTAGCGGGAGAAAGACCCAGTACTTC.

This clonotype was seen a few times. In nucleotides, the CDR3 is TGTGCCAGCAGTATACAGGATGAAGCTTTCTTT. It codes for CASSIQDEAFF. The chain has TRBV6-6 and TRBJ1-1; a possible D gene is TRBD1 (5 bases). CDR1 is MNHNY, CDR2 SVGAGI, per germline (reference sequence). This CDR3 contains 11 residues. V lost 5 bases and J 7 bases, leaving 8 bases between the germline ends.

This clonotype has more than one count but fewer than ten. This chain joins TRBV12-3 or TRBV12-4 and TRBJ2-2, with TRBD1 identical over 8 bases. V was clipped by 3 bases and J by 0 bases; unmatched bases: 6. The CDR3 covers 17 residues. The CDR3: CASSFPTTGANTGELFF. CDR3 sequence (DNA): TGTGCCAGCAGTTTCCCGACGACAGGGGCGAACACCGGGGAGCTGTTTTTT.

V is TRBV7-3 and J is TRBJ2-6; 10 nucleotides match TRBD1. The CDR3 runs to 18 residues. The V gene end was trimmed by 4 bases and the J gene end by 1 base; junction bases not matched to a gene: 7. Germline CDR1 SGHTA, CDR2 FQGTGA. The CDR3 here is CASSSHGGQGSGANVLTF. CDR3 DNA: TGTGCCAGCAGCTCCCACGGGGGACAGGGGTCTGGGGCCAACGTCCTGACTTTC.

A few counts support this clonotype. DNA for the CDR3: TGCAGTGCTAGAGACGCTTCAGGGGGCTCGTACAATGAGCAGTTCTTC. This encodes CSARDASGGSYNEQFF. The gene calls are TRBV20-1 and TRBJ2-1; 8 bases align to TRBD1. CDR3 size: 16 residues. V dropped 0 bases and J dropped 4; count of bases not matched to a gene: 8. Looked up from germline, CDR1 is DFQATT and CDR2 is SNEGSKA (reference sequence).

Of note for this clonotype: Its ends do not fully match the called genes, so a read error is possible. This chain links TRBV7-2 with TRBJ2-5; a possible D gene is TRBD2 (8 bases). The J call is uncertain, as TRBJ2-7 better fits the DNA end. There are 16 residues in the CDR3. Germline V gives CDR1 SGHTA, CDR2 FQGNSA. The CDR3 nucleotides are TGCGCCAGCAGCTTAGGGCCGGGAGGGGGCCCCTACGAGCAGTACTTC. It encodes CASSLGPGGGPYEQYF.

This clonotype was seen a few times. DNA for the CDR3: TGTGCCAGCAGCAACCAGGGACTTAAGACCCAGTACTTC. Protein sequence: CASSNQGLKTQYF. The chain couples TRBV7-2 to TRBJ2-5, with D perhaps TRBD2 (6 bases). Trimming removed 5 bases from V and 6 bases from J, with 13 bases in between. The CDR3 runs 13 residues. Germline V gives CDR1 SGHTA, CDR2 FQGNSA.

The CDR3 DNA is TGTGCCAGCAGTGATGACGCGGTATGGGGGGAGACCCAGTACTTC. Residues: CASSDDAVWGETQYF. V and J are TRBV2 and TRBJ2-5; D possibly matches TRBD1 or TRBD2 (5 bases each). Trimming stripped 3 bases from V and 5 bases from J, with 16 bases between. Germline loops: CDR1 SNHLY, CDR2 FYNNEI. The CDR3 consists of 15 residues.

This chain links TRBV15 with TRBJ2-5, with D perhaps TRBD2 (6 bases). CDR1 is LNHNV and CDR2 is YYDKDF in the germline V gene (reference sequence). This CDR3 is 13 amino acids long. Trimming left V 5 bases short and J 5 bases short, with 12 bases between. The CDR3 sequence: CATSGHGGETQYF. CDR3 DNA sequence: TGTGCCACCAGCGGACACGGAGGGGAGACCCAGTACTTC.

CDR3 region: CSVASDRDRELFF. CDR3 nucleotide sequence: TGCAGCGTTGCGAGCGACAGGGACCGGGAGCTGTTTTTT. The chain is built from TRBV29-1 and TRBJ2-2; 7 positions match TRBD1. Per germline, CDR1 SQVTM and CDR2 ANQGSEA. The CDR3 extends over 13 amino acids. The V and J ends lost 4 bases and 9 bases, in that order; junction bases with no gene match: 8.

The chain recombines TRBV7-2 with TRBJ2-1; 10 bases agree with TRBD2. The CDR3 is 17 residues long. The junction had 10 bases not matched to a gene; V was cut back by 1 base and J by 7 bases. CDR1 and CDR2 from the germline V gene are SGHTA and FQGNSA. The CDR3 DNA reads TGTGCCAGCAGCTTAGTGTCTAGCGGGAGTCTTCGGAATGAGCAGTTCTTC. Amino acid sequence: CASSLVSSGSLRNEQFF. The full variable domain, its missing parts supplied by reference TRBV7-2 and TRBJ2-1, is GAGVSQSPSNKVTEKGKDVELRCDPISGHTALYWYRQSLGQGLEFLIYFQGNSAPDKSGLPSDRFSAERTGGSVSTLTIQRTQQEDSAVYLCASSLVSSGSLRNEQFFGPGTRLTVL.

The chain links TRBV9 to TRBJ1-3; TRBD1 matches 9 bases. Germline-derived CDR1 and CDR2 are SGDLS and YYNGEE. With V trimmed by 6 bases and J by 4 bases, 8 bases remained unmatched. The CDR3 loop spans 15 amino acids. CDR3 in DNA: TGTGCCAGCACCTCGCCCGGGACAGGGGGAAACACCATATATTTT. It encodes CASTSPGTGGNTIYF.

This clonotype has only a few counts. The J gene is TRBJ2-1, the V gene TRBV25-1; D not certain. CDR3 size: 17 residues. The V and J ends lost 5 bases and 4 bases respectively, with 21 bases between them. The V gene's germline CDR1 is MGHDK and CDR2 SYGVNS. The CDR3 DNA sequence: TGTGCCAGCAGTCCCCGTAGACCCAACAGTGCTTACAATGAGCAGTTCTTC. Its protein product is CASSPRRPNSAYNEQFF.

This clonotype was detected only a few times. V and J are TRBV3-1 and TRBJ1-6, with TRBD1 as a possible D gene (6 bases). Germline V gene data show CDR1 as LGHDT and CDR2 as YNNKEL (reference sequence). This CDR3 comprises 13 residues. The V gene lost 4 bases and the J gene lost 11 bases, with 12 bases spanning the gap. The CDR3 region is CASSPKQGAPLHF. CDR3 bases: TGTGCCAGCAGCCCAAAACAGGGCGCACCCCTCCACTTT.

This clonotype has only a few counts. The chain has TRBV14 and TRBJ1-4; D uncertain. The ends were cut back, 0 bases at V and 7 bases at J, with 15 bases in the middle. Germline CDR1 reads SGHDN; CDR2 reads FVKESK. The CDR3 runs to 16 residues. In DNA form, the CDR3 reads TGTGCCAGCAGCCAAGAAGGCCGGCAGTGGGGTGAAAAACTGTTTTTT. As protein: CASSQEGRQWGEKLFF.

This clonotype was recorded a few times. The chain recombines TRBV9 with TRBJ2-1, with D perhaps TRBD2 (6 bases). The germline CDR1 and CDR2 sequences are SGDLS and YYNGEE. The CDR3 sequence is 16 residues long. V dropped 3 bases and J dropped 0 bases, with 13 bases sitting between them. The CDR3: CASSGGVGGSYNEQFF. DNA of the CDR3: TGTGCCAGCAGCGGAGGAGTGGGAGGCTCCTACAATGAGCAGTTCTTC.

This clonotype was observed many times. This chain links TRBV18 with TRBJ2-1; no reliable D call. The CDR3 sequence is 13 residues long. The germline V and J ends were trimmed by 0 bases and 8 bases, with 8 bases remaining between them. The germline CDR1 and CDR2 sequences are KGHSH and LQKENI. CDR3 residues: CASSPPNADEQFF. As DNA, the CDR3 is TGTGCCAGCTCACCACCGAACGCGGATGAGCAGTTCTTC.

This clonotype was picked up a small number of times. J is TRBJ2-3 and V is TRBV6-5; unclear D gene. V lost 4 bases, J lost 2 bases, and 7 bases lay in between. The CDR3 is 13 residues long. The germline gives CDR1 MNHEY, CDR2 SVGAGI. The CDR3 region is CASSFRYTDTQYF. CDR3 DNA sequence: TGTGCCAGCAGTTTTCGGTACACAGATACGCAGTATTTT.

The chain employs TRBV5-1 and TRBJ1-1; D unclear. Trimming shortened V by 0 bases and J by 6 bases, and 12 bases separated the two germline ends. The CDR3 has 14 residues. Germline V gives CDR1 SGHRS, CDR2 YFSETQ. The CDR3 region is CASSLDPLAPEAFF. CDR3 DNA sequence: TGCGCCAGCAGCTTGGACCCCCTGGCCCCTGAAGCTTTCTTT.

This clonotype has more than one count but fewer than ten. The junction departs from the called germline gene at one end, perhaps through a read error. Written as DNA, the CDR3 is TGTGCCAGCAACTTAAAGCCGACTAGCGGGAGTTCAATGAGCACAGATACGCAGTATTTT. Protein: CASNLKPTSGSSMSTDTQYF. This chain links TRBV7-3 with TRBJ2-3; 12 bases fit TRBD2. Germline-derived CDR1 and CDR2 are SGHTA and FQGTGA. The CDR3 runs 20 residues.